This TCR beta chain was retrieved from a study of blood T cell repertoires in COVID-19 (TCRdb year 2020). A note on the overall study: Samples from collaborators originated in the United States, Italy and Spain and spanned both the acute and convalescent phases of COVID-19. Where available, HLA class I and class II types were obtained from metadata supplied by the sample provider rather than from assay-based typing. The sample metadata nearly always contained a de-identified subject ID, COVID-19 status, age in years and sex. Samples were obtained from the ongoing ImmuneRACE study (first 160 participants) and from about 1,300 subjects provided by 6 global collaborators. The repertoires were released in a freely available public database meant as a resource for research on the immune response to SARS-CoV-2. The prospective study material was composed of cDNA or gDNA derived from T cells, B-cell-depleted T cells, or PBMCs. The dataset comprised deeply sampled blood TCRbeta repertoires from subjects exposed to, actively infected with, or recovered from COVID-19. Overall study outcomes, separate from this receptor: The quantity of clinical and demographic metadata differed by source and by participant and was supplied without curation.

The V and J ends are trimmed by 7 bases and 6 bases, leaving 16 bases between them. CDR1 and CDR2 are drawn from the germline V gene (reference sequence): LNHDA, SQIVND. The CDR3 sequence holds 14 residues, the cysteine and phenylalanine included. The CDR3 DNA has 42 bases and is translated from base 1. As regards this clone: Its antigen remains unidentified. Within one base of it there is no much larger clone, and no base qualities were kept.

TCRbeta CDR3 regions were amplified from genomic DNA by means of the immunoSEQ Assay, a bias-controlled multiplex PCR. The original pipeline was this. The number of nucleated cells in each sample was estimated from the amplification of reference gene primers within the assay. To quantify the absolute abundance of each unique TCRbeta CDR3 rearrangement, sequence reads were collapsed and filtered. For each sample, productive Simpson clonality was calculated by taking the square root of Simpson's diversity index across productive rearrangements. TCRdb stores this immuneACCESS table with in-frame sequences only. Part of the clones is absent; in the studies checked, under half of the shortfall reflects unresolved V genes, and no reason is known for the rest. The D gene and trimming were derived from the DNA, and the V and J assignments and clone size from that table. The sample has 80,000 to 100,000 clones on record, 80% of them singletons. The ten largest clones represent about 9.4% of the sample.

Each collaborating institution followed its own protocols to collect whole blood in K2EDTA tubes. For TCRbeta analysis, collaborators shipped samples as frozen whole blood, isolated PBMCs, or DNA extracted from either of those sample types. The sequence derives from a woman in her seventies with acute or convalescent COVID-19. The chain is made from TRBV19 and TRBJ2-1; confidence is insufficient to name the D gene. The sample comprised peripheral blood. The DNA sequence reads TGTGCCAGTAAGCAGAGACCGGCGGCCAATGAGCAGTTCTTC. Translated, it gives CASKQRPAANEQFF.